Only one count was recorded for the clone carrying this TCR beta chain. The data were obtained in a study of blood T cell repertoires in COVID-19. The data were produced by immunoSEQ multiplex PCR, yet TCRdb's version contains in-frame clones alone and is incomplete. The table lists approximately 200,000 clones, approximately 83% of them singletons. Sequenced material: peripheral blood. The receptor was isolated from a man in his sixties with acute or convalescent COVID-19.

Here the CDR3 reads CASMGGGASTDTQYF. The CDR3 region has the DNA TGTGCCAGTATGGGGGGAGGGGCTAGCACAGATACGCAGTATTTT. The chain couples TRBV19 to TRBJ2-3; 7 bases align to TRBD2. The V and J ends lost 7 bases and 0 bases, in that order; junction bases with no gene match: 7. The CDR3 sequence is 15 residues long. CDR1 and CDR2 from the germline V gene are LNHDA and SQIVND (reference sequence).